The 21 T cell receptor beta chains below were found in one sample sequenced in a study of glioma-infiltrating T cells. TCR alpha and beta CDR3 regions were amplified from RNA using iRepertoire nested multiplex PCR. TCRdb re-analysed the multiplex PCR reads in MiXCR, keeping a single row per CDR3 protein. The sample yields roughly 350,000 distinct CDR3 sequences, around 45% seen once. Source material: glioma tissue, nonneoplastic brain tissue, or PBMCs (not recorded which). These receptors were obtained from a human donor with low-grade glioma or glioblastoma, undergoing nonglioma brain surgery, or in good health (not recorded which).

This clonotype was observed many times. The rearrangement joins TRBV7-8 to TRBJ1-5, with D possibly TRBD1 on 6 matching bases. V gave up 8 bases and J gave up 3 bases, with 17 bases separating them. Germline V CDR1 and CDR2: SGHVS, FQNEAQ. There are 15 residues in the CDR3. CDR3 protein: CASGTGSFYNQPQHF. The CDR3 DNA sequence: TGTGCCAGCGGAACAGGGTCATTTTACAATCAGCCCCAGCATTTT.

The rearrangement joins TRBV20-1 to TRBJ2-7, with D maybe TRBD2 (6 bases). V lost 6 bases and J 7 bases, leaving 16 bases between the germline ends. Germline values: CDR1 DFQATT, CDR2 SNEGSKA (reference sequence). The CDR3 extends over 12 amino acids. CDR3 protein: CSARDFYNEQYF. The CDR3 coding sequence is TGCAGTGCCCGGGACTTTTACAATGAGCAGTACTTC.

The rearrangement links TRBV11-2 to TRBJ2-3; maybe TRBD2 (5 bases). In germline, CDR1 is SGHAT, CDR2 FQNNGV. The CDR3 consists of 16 residues. The germline V and J ends were trimmed by 5 bases and 6 bases, with 21 bases remaining between them. The CDR3 sequence: CASSQFGLAGGDTQYF. CDR3 coding DNA: TGTGCCAGCAGCCAATTCGGGCTAGCTGGTGGGGATACGCAGTATTTT.

This clonotype was picked up many times. The chain couples TRBV4-1 to TRBJ1-5, with D tentatively TRBD1 (6 bases). V lost 0 bases and J lost 4, with 10 bases in between. The CDR3 contains 15 residues. Germline V gives CDR1 MGHRA, CDR2 YSYEKL. The CDR3 nucleotides are TGCGCCAGCAGCCAAGAGGTTACAGGGAATCAGCCCCAGCATTTT. Its protein is CASSQEVTGNQPQHF.

The chain is built from TRBV6-2 or TRBV6-3 and TRBJ2-7; tentatively, D is TRBD2 (5 bases). The CDR3 contains 15 residues. V lost 5 bases and J 2 bases, leaving 16 bases between the germline ends. From germline, CDR1 is MNHEY and CDR2 SVGEGT. This chain's CDR3 is CASSASRTVAYEQYF. In DNA, the CDR3 is TGTGCCAGCAGTGCCTCCCGGACTGTAGCCTACGAGCAGTACTTC.

Turning to this clonotype: It may be a read error: a sequence one base away is much more abundant. The CDR3 DNA follows: TGTGCCAGCAGCTATGTGACCGGGGGCCGCCCGGGGATCTACAATGAGCAGTTCTTC. It codes for CASSYVTGGRPGIYNEQFF. The rearrangement joins TRBV7-9 to TRBJ2-1; either TRBD1 or TRBD2 may supply D (6 bases each). Germline V CDR1 and CDR2: SEHNR, FQNEAQ (reference sequence). The CDR3 totals 19 residues. V lost 4 bases to trimming and J lost 3 bases, with 25 bases between them.

This clonotype showed up just a few times. The V gene is TRBV4-3, the J gene TRBJ1-1, with D unresolved. V was clipped by 6 bases and J by 3 bases, with 14 bases between them. In germline, CDR1 is LGHNA, CDR2 YSLEER. This CDR3 comprises 14 residues. CDR3 DNA sequence: TGCGCCAGCAGACCCGGACGTTTTGACACTGAAGCTTTCTTT. Translated: CASRPGRFDTEAFF.

CDR3 sequence (DNA): TGTGCCAGCGCGGGCCCCACCGGGGAGCTGTTTTTT. Its protein is CASAGPTGELFF. The V and J genes are TRBV6-1 and TRBJ2-2; possible D gene TRBD2, 5 bases. Looked up from germline, CDR1 is MNHNS and CDR2 is SASEGT. Trimming removed 8 bases from V and 4 bases from J, with 8 bases in between. CDR3 size: 12 residues.

At least ten counts were recorded for this clonotype. V gene TRBV7-2 combines with J gene TRBJ2-7, with D perhaps matching TRBD1 (6 bases). V shed 1 base and J shed 5 bases, with 12 bases lying between them. In germline, CDR1 is SGHTA, CDR2 FQGNSA. This CDR3 is 14 amino acids long. The CDR3 coding sequence is TGTGCCAGCAGCTTAGGGAGGACAGACAACGAGCAGTACTTC. It is translated as CASSLGRTDNEQYF.

Details on this clonotype: A much larger clone lies one base from this, so it may be a read error. J is TRBJ2-1 and V is TRBV20-1; a possible D gene is TRBD2 (5 bases). The CDR3 is 13 amino acids. Germline CDR1 reads DFQATT; CDR2 reads SNEGSKA (reference sequence). CDR3 protein: CSPSSSSYNEQFF. Here the CDR3 DNA reads TGCAGTCCTAGCTCTAGCTCCTACAATGAGCAGTTCTTC.

This clonotype occurred many times. V gene TRBV6-2 or TRBV6-3 combines with J gene TRBJ1-1; unclear D gene. V was pared by 2 bases and J by 5 bases, with 6 bases between. The CDR3 runs to 12 residues. CDR1 and CDR2 from the germline V gene are MNHEY and SVGEGT. CDR3 protein: CASSYDWTEAFF. CDR3 DNA: TGTGCCAGCAGTTACGATTGGACTGAAGCTTTCTTT.

This CDR3 is CASSPPGTSGRAHIQYF. CDR3 nucleotide sequence: TGTGCCAGCTCACCACCCGGGACTAGCGGGAGGGCTCACATTCAGTACTTC. This chain joins TRBV18 and TRBJ2-4; 16 bases agree with TRBD2. The CDR3 totals 17 residues. The ends lost 0 bases at V and 8 bases at J; junction bases unmatched: 4. CDR1 is KGHSH and CDR2 is LQKENI in the germline V gene.

This clonotype showed up many times. This chain uses TRBV6-1 with TRBJ1-2, with a weak D call TRBD1 (6 bases). Germline-derived CDR1 and CDR2 are MNHNS and SASEGT. Deletions cut 5 bases from V and 8 bases from J, with 15 bases between. The CDR3 is 13 residues long. The CDR3 loop is CASSSLTGGGYTF. DNA of the CDR3: TGTGCCAGCAGTTCATTGACAGGCGGAGGCTACACCTTC.

A word on this clonotype: The junction departs from germline at one end; a sequencing error may be responsible. The chain links TRBV7-6 to TRBJ2-1; 7 bases fit TRBD2. The CDR3 spans 14 residues. The germline gives CDR1 SGHVS, CDR2 FNYEAQ. CDR3 DNA: TGTGCCTGCAGCCCGTTTGGGGGAGGGGATGAGCAGTTCTTC. The encoded protein is CACSPFGGGDEQFF.

This clonotype was counted at least ten times. This chain links TRBV27 with TRBJ1-4, with 8 bases lining up with TRBD1. CDR1 MNHEY and CDR2 SMNVEV come from the germline V gene (reference sequence). V shed 4 bases and J 0 bases; nucleotides not matched to a gene: 7. CDR3 length: 17 amino acids. CDR3: CASSSLRGQATNEKLFF. For the CDR3, the DNA is TGTGCCAGCAGTTCGCTTAGGGGACAGGCAACTAATGAAAAACTGTTTTTT.

The count of this clonotype is one. One junction end disagrees with the germline gene, perhaps due to a read error. This chain links TRBV20-1 with TRBJ1-5, with D possibly matching TRBD1 (5 bases). The length of the CDR3 is 13 residues. Germline V gene lookup returns CDR1 DFQATT and CDR2 SNEGSKA (reference sequence). The CDR3 reads CSAKGVWDQPQRF. CDR3 DNA sequence: TGCAGTGCTAAAGGGGTTTGGGATCAGCCCCAGCGTTTT.

Concerning this clonotype itself: One end of the junction varies from germline; a read error may be responsible. The J gene is TRBJ2-1, the V gene TRBV3-1; D unresolved. The V gene's germline CDR1 is LGHDT and CDR2 YNNKEL (reference sequence). This CDR3 region has 14 residues. The CDR3 DNA is TGTGCCACCAGCCAAGATCGGGTTATCGGTGAGCAGTTCTTC. Its translation is CATSQDRVIGEQFF.

This chain uses TRBV4-1 with TRBJ1-5; 7 bases line up with TRBD1. CDR1 and CDR2 from the germline V gene are MGHRA and YSYEKL. Trimming at V came to 1 base and at J to 7 bases, leaving 4 bases not matched to a gene. The CDR3 is 14 residues long. The CDR3 region has the DNA TGCGCCAGCAGCCAAGTAGGGGGCGAACAGCCCCAGCATTTT. The encoded protein is CASSQVGGEQPQHF.

The rearrangement uses TRBV12-3 or TRBV12-4 and TRBJ1-6; D unclear. V was cut by 10 bases and J by 1 base, with 17 bases left in between. This CDR3 region has 16 residues. The CDR3 sequence is CATPDEFRSYNSPLHF. In nucleotides, the CDR3 is TGTGCCACCCCTGATGAATTTCGTTCCTATAATTCACCCCTCCACTTT.

A few counts support this clonotype. J is TRBJ1-1 and V is TRBV10-3; 7 positions match TRBD1. There are 15 residues in the CDR3. The germline CDR1 and CDR2 sequences are ENHRY and SYGVKD. V was clipped by 0 bases and J by 7 bases; unmatched bases: 8. The CDR3 coding sequence is TGTGCCATCAGTGAGTCGCAGACAGGGAAAGGTGAAGCTTTCTTT. Residues: CAISESQTGKGEAFF.

With regard to this clonotype: A much larger clone sits a single nucleotide away, making a read error possible. This chain links TRBV27 with TRBJ1-2; the D gene is possibly TRBD1 (5 bases). CDR3 length equals 15 residues. V was clipped by 6 bases and J by 0 bases, with 14 bases between them. Germline CDR1 is MNHEY and CDR2 is SMNVEV (reference sequence). The CDR3 protein is CASRRVTVPNYGYTF. CDR3 nucleotide sequence: TGTGCCAGCAGAAGAGTGACAGTCCCTAACTATGGCTACACCTTC.